Detailed here is one TCR beta chain. Its specific antigen is unknown. No base quality information exists; no much larger clone differs at one position. Enrolling through a virtual design, the prospective study's participants ranged in age from roughly 18 to 95 years and lived across 24 United States geographic areas. In the prospective study, cohorts were assigned on the basis of participant-reported clinical history obtained from a screening survey and a study questionnaire. For ImmuneRACE Cohort 3, a participant was defined as recovered based on two consecutive negative NP/OP PCR tests, clearance by a healthcare professional, or resolution of symptoms. Mobile phlebotomists in the prospective study collected whole blood, serum and a nasopharyngeal or oropharyngeal swab from every participant. Participants in the prospective study had the option to provide additional blood draws and questionnaires over a 2-month period. Blood samples from the prospective study were shipped frozen or at room temperature prior to DNA extraction.

TCRbeta CDR3 regions were amplified from genomic DNA by means of the immunoSEQ Assay, a bias-controlled multiplex PCR. The authors processed their data as follows. Nucleated cell counts per sample were estimated from amplification of reference gene primers within the assay. To quantify the absolute abundance of each unique TCRbeta CDR3 rearrangement, sequence reads were collapsed and filtered. For each sample, productive Simpson clonality was calculated by taking the square root of Simpson's diversity index across productive rearrangements. TCRdb holds this immuneACCESS table with in-frame rearrangements only. Some clones are missing; in checked studies, unresolved V genes explain under half, and the rest has no known cause. V and J calls and clone size are as listed in that table; D and trimming were resolved from the DNA. This sample lists roughly 200,000 clones; around 84% were detected once. Jointly, the top ten make up approximately 18% of the sample.

The sample originates from a study of blood T cell repertoires in COVID-19 (dated by TCRdb to 2020 to 2022). Background on the whole study: The collaborator samples originated in the United States, Italy and Spain and spanned the acute and convalescent phases of COVID-19. The prospective study material was composed of cDNA or gDNA derived from T cells, B-cell-depleted T cells, or PBMCs. Subjects who had been exposed to COVID-19, were actively infected with it, or had recovered from it provided the deeply sampled blood TCRbeta repertoires that made up the dataset. The repertoires were released in a freely available public database intended as a resource for research on the immune response to SARS-CoV-2. Samples came from the ongoing ImmuneRACE study (first 160 participants) plus 1,254 subjects from 6 global collaborators. Sample metadata almost always included a de-identified subject ID, COVID-19 status, age in years and sex. HLA class I and class II types, where available, came from metadata supplied by the sample provider rather than from assay-based typing. Results the study describes overall, beyond this receptor: How much clinical and demographic metadata was included differed by source and by participant, and the metadata was provided uncurated.

Clipping removes 2 bases from V and 5 bases from J, with 5 as the unmatched junction base count. The germline V gene provides CDR1 MDHEN and CDR2 SYDVKM. The CDR3, from cysteine to phenylalanine, totals 15 residues. Only the CDR3 part of the read is kept: 45 bases, read in frame from the first base. This clonotype was obtained from a man aged 35-49 years who had recovered from COVID-19. The material sequenced was PBMCs or T cells enriched from blood (not recorded which). The sequence joins TRBV28 to TRBJ2-1, with 8 junctional bases fitting TRBD1. CDR3 sequence: CASSLLGDRHNEQFF. The DNA sequence reads TGTGCCAGCAGTTTACTCGGGGACAGGCACAATGAGCAGTTCTTC.